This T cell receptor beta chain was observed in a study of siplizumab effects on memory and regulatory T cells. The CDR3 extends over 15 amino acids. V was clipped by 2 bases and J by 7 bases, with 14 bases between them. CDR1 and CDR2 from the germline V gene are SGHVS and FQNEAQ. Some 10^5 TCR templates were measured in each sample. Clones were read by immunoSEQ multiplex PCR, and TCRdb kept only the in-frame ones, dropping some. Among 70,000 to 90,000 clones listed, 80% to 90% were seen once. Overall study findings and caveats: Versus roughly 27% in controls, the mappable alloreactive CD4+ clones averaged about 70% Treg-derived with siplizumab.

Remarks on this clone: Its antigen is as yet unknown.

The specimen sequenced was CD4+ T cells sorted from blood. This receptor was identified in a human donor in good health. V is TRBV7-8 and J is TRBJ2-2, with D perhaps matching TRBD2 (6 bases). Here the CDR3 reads CASSLRRGFSGELFF. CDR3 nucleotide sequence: TGTGCCAGCAGCTTACGTCGGGGGTTTAGCGGGGAGCTGTTTTTT.